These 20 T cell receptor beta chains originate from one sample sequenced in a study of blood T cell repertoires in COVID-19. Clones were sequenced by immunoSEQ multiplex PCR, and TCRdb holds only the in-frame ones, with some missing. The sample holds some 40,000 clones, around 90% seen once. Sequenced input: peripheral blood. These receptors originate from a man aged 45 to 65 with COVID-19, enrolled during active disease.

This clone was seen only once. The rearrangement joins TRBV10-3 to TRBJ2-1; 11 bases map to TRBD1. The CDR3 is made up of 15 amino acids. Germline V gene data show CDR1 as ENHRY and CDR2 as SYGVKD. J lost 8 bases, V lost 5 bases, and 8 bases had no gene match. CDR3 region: CAISRGTGGGDEQFF. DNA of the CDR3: TGTGCCATCAGTAGAGGGACAGGGGGTGGAGATGAGCAGTTCTTC.

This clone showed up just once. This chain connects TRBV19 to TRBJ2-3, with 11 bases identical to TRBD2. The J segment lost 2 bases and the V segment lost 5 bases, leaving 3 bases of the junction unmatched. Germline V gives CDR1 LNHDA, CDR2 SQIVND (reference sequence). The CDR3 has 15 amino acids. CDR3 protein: CASSASGRFTDTQYF. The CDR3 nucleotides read TGTGCCAGTAGTGCTAGCGGGAGGTTCACAGATACGCAGTATTTT. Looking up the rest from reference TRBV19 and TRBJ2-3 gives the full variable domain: DGGITQSPKYLFRKEGQNVTLSCEQNLNHDAMYWYRQDPGQGLRLIYYSQIVNDFQKGDIAEGYSVSREKKESFPLTVTSAQKNPTAFYLCASSASGRFTDTQYFGPGTRLTVL.

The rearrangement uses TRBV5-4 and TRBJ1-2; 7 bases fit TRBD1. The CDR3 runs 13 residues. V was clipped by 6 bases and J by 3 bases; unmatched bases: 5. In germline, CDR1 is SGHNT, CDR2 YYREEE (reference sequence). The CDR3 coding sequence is TGTGCCAGCACCGACAGGGCGCACTATGGCTACACCTTC. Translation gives CASTDRAHYGYTF.

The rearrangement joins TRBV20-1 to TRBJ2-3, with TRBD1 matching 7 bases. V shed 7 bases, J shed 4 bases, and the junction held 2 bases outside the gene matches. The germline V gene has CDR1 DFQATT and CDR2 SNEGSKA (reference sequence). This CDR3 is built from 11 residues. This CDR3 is CSGGTADTQYF. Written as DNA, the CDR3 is TGCAGTGGGGGGACAGCAGATACGCAGTATTTT.

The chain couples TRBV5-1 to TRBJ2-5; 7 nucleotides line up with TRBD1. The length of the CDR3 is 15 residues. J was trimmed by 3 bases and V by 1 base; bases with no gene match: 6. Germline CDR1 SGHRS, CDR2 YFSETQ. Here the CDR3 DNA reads TGCGCCAGCAGCTTGTTCGGGACAGCTGAAGAGACCCAGTACTTC. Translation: CASSLFGTAEETQYF.

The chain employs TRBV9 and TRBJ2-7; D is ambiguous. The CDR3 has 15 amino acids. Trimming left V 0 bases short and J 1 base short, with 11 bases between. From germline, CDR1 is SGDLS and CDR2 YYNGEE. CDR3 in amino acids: CASSVGASPSYEQYF. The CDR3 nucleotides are TGTGCCAGCAGCGTAGGTGCTAGTCCGTCCTACGAGCAGTACTTC.

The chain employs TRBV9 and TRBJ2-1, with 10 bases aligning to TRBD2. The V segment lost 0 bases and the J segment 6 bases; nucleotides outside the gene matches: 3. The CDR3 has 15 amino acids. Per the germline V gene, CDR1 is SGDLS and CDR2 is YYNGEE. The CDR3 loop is CASSVGSGRANEQFF. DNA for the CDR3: TGTGCCAGCAGCGTAGGCAGCGGGAGGGCCAATGAGCAGTTCTTC.

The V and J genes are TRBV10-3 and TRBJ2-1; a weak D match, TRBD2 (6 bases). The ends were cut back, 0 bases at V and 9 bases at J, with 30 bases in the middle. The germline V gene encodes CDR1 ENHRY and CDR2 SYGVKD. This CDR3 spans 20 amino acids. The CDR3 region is CAISESDNLRDAGGRGEQFF. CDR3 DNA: TGTGCCATCAGTGAGTCCGATAACCTCCGGGACGCCGGGGGTCGCGGTGAGCAGTTCTTC.

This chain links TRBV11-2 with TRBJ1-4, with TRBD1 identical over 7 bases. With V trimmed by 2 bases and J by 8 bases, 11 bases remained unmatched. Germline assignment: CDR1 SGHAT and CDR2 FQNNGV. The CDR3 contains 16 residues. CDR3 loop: CASSLLGGLGLEKLFF. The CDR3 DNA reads TGTGCCAGCAGCTTATTAGGGGGCCTGGGTCTAGAAAAACTGTTTTTT.

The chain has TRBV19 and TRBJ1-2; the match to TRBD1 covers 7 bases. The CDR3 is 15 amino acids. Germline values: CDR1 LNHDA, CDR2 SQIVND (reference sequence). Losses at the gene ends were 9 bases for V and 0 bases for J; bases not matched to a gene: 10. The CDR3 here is CASSRDRPTNYGYTF. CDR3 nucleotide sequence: TGTGCCAGCTCCCGGGACAGACCAACTAACTATGGCTACACCTTC.

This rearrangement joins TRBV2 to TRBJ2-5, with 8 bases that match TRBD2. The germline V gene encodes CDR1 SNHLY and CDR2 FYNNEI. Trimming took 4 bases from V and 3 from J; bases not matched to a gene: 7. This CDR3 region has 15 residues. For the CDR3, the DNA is TGTGCCAGCAGTGGGGGACTAGGAGATGAAGAGACCCAGTACTTC. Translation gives CASSGGLGDEETQYF.

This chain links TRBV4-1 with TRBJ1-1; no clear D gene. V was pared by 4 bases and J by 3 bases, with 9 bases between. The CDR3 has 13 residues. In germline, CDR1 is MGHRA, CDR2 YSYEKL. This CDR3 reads CASSRASDTEAFF. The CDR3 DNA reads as TGCGCCAGCAGCCGGGCCTCGGACACTGAAGCTTTCTTT.

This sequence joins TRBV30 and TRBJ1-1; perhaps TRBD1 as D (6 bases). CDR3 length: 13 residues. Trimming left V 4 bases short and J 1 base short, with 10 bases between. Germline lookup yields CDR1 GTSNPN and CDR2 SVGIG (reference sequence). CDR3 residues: CAWTRDTNTEAFF. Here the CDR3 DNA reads TGTGCCTGGACCAGGGACACGAACACTGAAGCTTTCTTT.

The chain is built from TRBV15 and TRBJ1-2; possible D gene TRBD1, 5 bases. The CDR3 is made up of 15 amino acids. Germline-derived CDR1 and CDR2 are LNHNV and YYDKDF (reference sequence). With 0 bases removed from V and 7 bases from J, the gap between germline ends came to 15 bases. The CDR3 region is CATSRDLVGAAGYTF. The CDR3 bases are TGTGCCACCAGCAGAGATTTGGTAGGGGCGGCTGGCTACACCTTC.

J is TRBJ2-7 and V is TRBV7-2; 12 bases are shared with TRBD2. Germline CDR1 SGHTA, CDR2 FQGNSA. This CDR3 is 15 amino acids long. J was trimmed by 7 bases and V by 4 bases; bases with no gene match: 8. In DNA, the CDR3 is TGTGCCAGCAGCTCGACTAGCGGGAGCCCCGGAGAGCAGTACTTC. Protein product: CASSSTSGSPGEQYF.

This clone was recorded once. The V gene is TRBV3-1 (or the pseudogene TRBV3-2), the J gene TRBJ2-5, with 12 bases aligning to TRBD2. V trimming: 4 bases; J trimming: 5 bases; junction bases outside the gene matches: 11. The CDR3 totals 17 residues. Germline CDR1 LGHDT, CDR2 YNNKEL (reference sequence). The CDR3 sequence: CASSRNTLAGGGETQYF. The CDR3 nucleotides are TGTGCCAGCAGCCGCAATACTCTAGCGGGAGGGGGGGAGACCCAGTACTTC.

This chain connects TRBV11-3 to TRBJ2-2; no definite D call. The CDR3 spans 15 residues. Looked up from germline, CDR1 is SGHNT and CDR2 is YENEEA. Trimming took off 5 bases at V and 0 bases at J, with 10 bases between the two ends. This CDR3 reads CASSPTPANTGELFF. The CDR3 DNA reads TGTGCCAGCAGCCCGACTCCCGCGAACACCGGGGAGCTGTTTTTT.

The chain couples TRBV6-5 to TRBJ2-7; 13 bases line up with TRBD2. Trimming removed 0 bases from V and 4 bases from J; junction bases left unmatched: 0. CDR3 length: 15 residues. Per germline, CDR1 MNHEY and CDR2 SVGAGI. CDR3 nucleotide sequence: TGTGCCAGCAGTTACTCGACTAGCGGGGGGTACGAGCAGTACTTC. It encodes CASSYSTSGGYEQYF.

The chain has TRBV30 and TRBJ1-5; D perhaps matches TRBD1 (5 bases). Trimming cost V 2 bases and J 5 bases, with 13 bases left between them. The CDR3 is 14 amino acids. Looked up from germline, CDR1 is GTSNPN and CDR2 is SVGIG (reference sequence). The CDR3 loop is CAWSPGAGHQPQHF. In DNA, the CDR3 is TGTGCCTGGAGTCCTGGGGCAGGGCATCAGCCCCAGCATTTT.

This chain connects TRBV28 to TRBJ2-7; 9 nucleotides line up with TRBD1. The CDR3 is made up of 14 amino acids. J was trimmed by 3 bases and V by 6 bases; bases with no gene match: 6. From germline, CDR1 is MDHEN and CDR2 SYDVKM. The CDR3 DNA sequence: TGTGCCAGCAGCTCCGGGACAGGGATCTACGAGCAGTACTTC. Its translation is CASSSGTGIYEQYF.